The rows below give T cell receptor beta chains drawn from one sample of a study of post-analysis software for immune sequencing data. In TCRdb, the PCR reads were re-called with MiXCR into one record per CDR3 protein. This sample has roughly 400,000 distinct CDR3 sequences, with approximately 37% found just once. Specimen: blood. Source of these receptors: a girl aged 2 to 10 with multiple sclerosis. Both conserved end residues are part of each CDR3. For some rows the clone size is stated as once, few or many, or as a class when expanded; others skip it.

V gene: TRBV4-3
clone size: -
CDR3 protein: CASSLSDDTEAFF

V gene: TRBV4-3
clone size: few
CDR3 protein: CASSQPGHNEQFF

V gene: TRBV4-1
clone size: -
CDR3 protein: CASRGTSMNTEAFF

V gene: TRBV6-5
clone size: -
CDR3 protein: CASSHTGNQPQHF

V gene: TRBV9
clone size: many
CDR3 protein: CASSATIPSGANVLTF

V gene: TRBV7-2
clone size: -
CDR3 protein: CASRDRGGYEQYF

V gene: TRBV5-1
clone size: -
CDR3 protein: CASSPLSRTYEQHF

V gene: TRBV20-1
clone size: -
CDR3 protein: CSARVASGPPGEQYF

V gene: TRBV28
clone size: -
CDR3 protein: CASGLSGGAREQYF

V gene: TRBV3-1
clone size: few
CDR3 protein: CASSRQGTGQPQHF

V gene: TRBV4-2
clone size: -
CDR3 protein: CASSQGGTDNEQFF

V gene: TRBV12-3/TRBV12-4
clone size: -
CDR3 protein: CASRPTYGQGPNTEAFF

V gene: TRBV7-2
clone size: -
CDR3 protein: CASSLGGMYEQYF

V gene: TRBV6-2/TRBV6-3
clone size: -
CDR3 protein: CASSPVGGYEQYF

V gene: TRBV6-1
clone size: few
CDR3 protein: CASSGEDYGYTF

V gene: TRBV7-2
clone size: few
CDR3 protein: CASSPQGRETQYF

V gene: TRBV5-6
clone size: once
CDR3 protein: CASSPGPPPAGNQPQHF

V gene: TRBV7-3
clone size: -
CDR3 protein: CASSSGLAGNSDTQYF

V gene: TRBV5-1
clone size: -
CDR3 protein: CASSLVSGGGTTLTDTQYF

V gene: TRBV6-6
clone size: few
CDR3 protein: CASRQKEIQYF

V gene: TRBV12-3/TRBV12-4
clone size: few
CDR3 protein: CASSLLSGHEQYF

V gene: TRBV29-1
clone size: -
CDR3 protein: CSVESGSYSGANVLTF

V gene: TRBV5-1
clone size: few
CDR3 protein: CASSLAAQGAGETQYF

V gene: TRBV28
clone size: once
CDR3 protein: CASSPLGVGSNQPQHF

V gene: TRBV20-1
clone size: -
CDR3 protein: CSAPGPRGETQYF

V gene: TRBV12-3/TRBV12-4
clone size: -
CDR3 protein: CASSLTFGAGELFF

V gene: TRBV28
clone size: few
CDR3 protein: CASSLWGENEQFF

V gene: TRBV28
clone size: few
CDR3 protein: CASNQGHYGYTF

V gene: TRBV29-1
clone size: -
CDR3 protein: CSVVGGYRGYTF

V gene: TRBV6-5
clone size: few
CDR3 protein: CASLGQGADYGYTF

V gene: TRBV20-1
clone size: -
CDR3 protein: CSARDLIFGNTIYF

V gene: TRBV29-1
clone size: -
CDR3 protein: CSVDLTGQGYEQYF

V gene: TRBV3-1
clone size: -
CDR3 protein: CASSLTRDTRLQETQYF